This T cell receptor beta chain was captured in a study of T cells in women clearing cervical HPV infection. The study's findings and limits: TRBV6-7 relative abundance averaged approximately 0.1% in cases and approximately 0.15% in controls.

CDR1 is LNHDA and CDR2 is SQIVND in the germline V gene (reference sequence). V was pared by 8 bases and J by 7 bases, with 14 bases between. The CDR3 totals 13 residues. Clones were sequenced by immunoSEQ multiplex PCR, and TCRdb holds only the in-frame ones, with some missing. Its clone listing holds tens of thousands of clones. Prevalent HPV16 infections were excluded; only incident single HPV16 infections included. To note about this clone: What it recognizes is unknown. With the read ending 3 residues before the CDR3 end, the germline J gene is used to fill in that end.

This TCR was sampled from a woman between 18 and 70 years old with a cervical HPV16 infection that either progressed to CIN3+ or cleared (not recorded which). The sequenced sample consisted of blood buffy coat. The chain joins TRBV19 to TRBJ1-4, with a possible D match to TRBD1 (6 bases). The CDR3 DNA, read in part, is TGTGCCAGTCTTATCGGGGGGCCTGAAAAA. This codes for CASLIGGPEK. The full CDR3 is CASLIGGPEKLFF.